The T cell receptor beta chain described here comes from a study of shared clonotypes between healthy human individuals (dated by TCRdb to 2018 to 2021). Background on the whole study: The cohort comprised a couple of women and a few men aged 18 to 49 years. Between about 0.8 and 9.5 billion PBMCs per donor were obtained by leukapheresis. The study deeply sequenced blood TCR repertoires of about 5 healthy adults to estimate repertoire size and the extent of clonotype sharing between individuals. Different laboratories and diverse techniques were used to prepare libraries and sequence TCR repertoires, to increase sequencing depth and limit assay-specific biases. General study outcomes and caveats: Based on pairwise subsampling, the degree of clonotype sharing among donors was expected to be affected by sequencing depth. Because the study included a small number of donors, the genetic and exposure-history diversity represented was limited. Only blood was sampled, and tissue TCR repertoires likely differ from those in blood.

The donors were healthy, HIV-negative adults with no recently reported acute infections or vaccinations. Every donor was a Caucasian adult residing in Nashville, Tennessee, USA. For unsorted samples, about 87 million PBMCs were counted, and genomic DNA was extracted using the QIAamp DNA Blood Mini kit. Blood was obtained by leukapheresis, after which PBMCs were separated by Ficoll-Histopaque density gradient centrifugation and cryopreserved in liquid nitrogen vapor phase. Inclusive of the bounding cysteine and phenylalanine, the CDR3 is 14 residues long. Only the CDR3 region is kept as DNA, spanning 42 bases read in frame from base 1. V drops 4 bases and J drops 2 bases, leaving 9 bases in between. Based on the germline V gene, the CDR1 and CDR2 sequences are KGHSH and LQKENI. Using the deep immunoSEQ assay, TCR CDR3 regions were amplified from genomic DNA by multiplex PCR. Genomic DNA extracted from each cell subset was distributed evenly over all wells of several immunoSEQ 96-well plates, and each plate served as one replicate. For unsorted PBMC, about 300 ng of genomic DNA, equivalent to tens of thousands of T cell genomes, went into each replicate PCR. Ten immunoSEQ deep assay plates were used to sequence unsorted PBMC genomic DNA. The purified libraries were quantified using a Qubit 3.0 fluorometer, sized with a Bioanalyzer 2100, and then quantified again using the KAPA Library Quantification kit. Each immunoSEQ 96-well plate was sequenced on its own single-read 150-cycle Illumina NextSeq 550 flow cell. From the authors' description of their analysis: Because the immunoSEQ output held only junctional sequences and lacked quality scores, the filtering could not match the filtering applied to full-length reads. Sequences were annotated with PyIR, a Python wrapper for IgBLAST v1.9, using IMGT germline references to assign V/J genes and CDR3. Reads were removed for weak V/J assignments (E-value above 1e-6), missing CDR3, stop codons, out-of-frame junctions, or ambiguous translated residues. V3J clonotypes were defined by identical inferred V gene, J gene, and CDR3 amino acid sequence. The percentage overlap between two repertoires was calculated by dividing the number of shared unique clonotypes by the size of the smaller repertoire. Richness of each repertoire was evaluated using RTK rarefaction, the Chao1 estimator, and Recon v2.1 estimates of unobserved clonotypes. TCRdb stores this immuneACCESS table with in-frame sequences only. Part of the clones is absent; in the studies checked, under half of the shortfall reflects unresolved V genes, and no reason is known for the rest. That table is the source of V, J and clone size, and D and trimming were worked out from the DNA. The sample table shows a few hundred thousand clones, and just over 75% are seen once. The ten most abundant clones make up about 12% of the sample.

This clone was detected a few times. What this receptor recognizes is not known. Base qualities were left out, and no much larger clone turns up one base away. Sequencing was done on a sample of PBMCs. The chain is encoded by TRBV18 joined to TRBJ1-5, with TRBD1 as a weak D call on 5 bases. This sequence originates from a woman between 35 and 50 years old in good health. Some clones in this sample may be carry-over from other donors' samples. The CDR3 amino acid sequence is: CASSQGHGNQPQHF. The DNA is TGTGCCAGCTCACAGGGGCATGGCAATCAGCCCCAGCATTTT.